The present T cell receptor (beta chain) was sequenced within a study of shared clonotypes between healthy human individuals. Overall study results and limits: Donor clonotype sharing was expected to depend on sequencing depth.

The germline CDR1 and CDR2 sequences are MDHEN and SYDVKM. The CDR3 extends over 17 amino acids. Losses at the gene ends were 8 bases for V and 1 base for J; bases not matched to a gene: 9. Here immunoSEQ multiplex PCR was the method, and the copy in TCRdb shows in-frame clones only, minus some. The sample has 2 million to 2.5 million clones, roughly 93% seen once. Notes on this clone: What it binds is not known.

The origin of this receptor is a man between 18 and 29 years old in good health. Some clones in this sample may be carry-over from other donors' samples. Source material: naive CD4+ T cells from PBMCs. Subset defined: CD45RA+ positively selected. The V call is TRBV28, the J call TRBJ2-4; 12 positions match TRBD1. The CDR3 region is CASPGGQGASAKNIQYF. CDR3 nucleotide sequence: TGTGCCAGCCCTGGGGGACAGGGGGCTTCGGCCAAAAACATTCAGTACTTC.